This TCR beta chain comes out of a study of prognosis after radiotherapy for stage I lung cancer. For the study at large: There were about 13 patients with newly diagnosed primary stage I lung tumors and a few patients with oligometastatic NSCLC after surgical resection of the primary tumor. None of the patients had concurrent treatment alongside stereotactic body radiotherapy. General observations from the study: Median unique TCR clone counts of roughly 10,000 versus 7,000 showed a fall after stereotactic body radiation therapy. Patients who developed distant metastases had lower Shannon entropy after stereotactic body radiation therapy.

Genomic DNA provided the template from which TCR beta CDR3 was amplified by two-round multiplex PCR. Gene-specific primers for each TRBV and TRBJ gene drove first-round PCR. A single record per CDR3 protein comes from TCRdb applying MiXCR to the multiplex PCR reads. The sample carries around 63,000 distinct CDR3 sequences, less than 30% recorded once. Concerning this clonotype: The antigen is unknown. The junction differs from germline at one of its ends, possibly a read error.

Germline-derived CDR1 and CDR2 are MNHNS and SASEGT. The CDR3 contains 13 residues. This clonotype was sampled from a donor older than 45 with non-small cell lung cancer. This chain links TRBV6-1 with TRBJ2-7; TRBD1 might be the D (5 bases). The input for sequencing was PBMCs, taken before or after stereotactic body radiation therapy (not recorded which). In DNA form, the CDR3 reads TGTGCCAGCAGCCGACAGAGGAGCCCCGAGAAGTACTTC. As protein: CASSRQRSPEKYF.